The 27 T cell receptor beta chains reported below all come from one sample, sequenced in a study of blood T cells in healthy people across ages. Next came a second PCR, run for about 7 to 12 cycles, which used a sample-barcoded 5' primer along with a J-beta primer mix. Each CDR3 protein gets one entry after TCRdb re-called the 5' RACE reads with MiXCR. This table holds over 1,500,000 distinct CDR3 sequences, 35% to 50% found once. Sequences were obtained from blood. The receptor set was obtained from a human donor in good health.

This clonotype was detected a few times. The chain uses TRBV4-1 and TRBJ2-7; D is unresolved. The CDR3 consists of 15 residues. Germline lookup yields CDR1 MGHRA and CDR2 YSYEKL. V dropped 0 bases and J dropped 0 bases, with 9 bases sitting between them. The CDR3 DNA reads TGCGCCAGCAGCCAAGATAATTGGAGCTCCTACGAGCAGTACTTC. The encoded protein is CASSQDNWSSYEQYF.

The chain uses TRBV27 and TRBJ1-2, with a weak D call TRBD1 (5 bases). Per the germline V gene, CDR1 is MNHEY and CDR2 is SMNVEV (reference sequence). This CDR3 comprises 11 residues. The V gene lost 10 bases and the J gene lost 8 bases, with 14 bases spanning the gap. CDR3 sequence (DNA): TGTGCCACCCATCGAGGGGTCGGCTACACCTTC. Translation: CATHRGVGYTF.

This clonotype was seen a few times. The gene calls are TRBV6-5 and TRBJ1-2; TRBD1 aligns across 11 bases. V gave up 5 bases and J gave up 7 bases; unmatched junction bases: 6. The CDR3 runs to 14 residues. Germline CDR1 is MNHEY and CDR2 is SVGAGI. CDR3 bases: TGTGCCAGCAGTCGGCTGGGACAGGGGGGTGGCTACACCTTC. It specifies CASSRLGQGGGYTF.

The chain employs TRBV29-1 and TRBJ2-5, with 7 positions matching TRBD2. The CDR3 loop spans 14 amino acids. V dropped 6 bases and J dropped 2; count of bases not matched to a gene: 9. Germline values: CDR1 SQVTM, CDR2 ANQGSEA. The chain's CDR3 is CSVDRIGRQETQYF. CDR3 bases: TGCAGCGTCGACAGAATCGGGAGGCAAGAGACCCAGTACTTC.

This clonotype has only a few counts. This rearrangement joins TRBV11-2 to TRBJ1-2, with unresolved D. The CDR3 spans 15 residues. Germline loops: CDR1 SGHAT, CDR2 FQNNGV. V gave up 7 bases and J gave up 2 bases, with 17 bases separating them. Here the CDR3 reads CASTKPPGLNYGYTF. The CDR3 nucleotides are TGTGCCAGCACCAAACCCCCTGGCCTAAACTATGGCTACACCTTC.

This clonotype was detected a few times. V and J are TRBV7-9 and TRBJ2-1; unclear D gene. Per germline, CDR1 SEHNR and CDR2 FQNEAQ (reference sequence). Trimming shortened V by 4 bases and J by 9 bases, and 10 bases separated the two germline ends. This CDR3 has 12 residues. CDR3 protein: CASSSILPEQFF. In DNA form, the CDR3 reads TGTGCCAGCAGCTCCATCCTCCCTGAGCAGTTCTTC.

CDR3 region: CSVKTGDGYTF. Here the CDR3 DNA reads TGCAGTGTCAAGACAGGGGATGGCTACACCTTC. J is TRBJ1-2 and V is TRBV20-1; 8 bases fit TRBD1. With 7 bases clipped from V and 6 bases from J, the junction kept 4 bases outside the gene matches. The CDR3 has 11 residues. Germline V gene data show CDR1 as DFQATT and CDR2 as SNEGSKA (reference sequence).

The chain links TRBV5-1 to TRBJ2-2; the match to TRBD1 covers 11 bases. The CDR3 consists of 16 residues. Germline CDR1 is SGHRS and CDR2 is YFSETQ. The junction had 13 bases not matched to a gene; V was cut back by 5 bases and J by 10 bases. CDR3 nucleotides: TGCGCCAGCAGACACGGACAGGGGGCTGGTCTGGAGGAGCTGTTTTTT. Amino acid sequence: CASRHGQGAGLEELFF.

The J gene is TRBJ2-1, the V gene TRBV11-2; D is possibly TRBD2 (5 bases). Trimming removed 1 base from V and 8 bases from J, with 15 bases in between. The CDR3 covers 15 residues. Germline CDR1 SGHAT, CDR2 FQNNGV. CDR3 loop: CASSLVLAGNHEQFF. Here the CDR3 DNA reads TGTGCCAGCAGCTTAGTCCTAGCAGGAAACCATGAGCAGTTCTTC.

The chain employs TRBV6-5 and TRBJ2-3, with unresolved D. Germline CDR1 MNHEY, CDR2 SVGAGI. The length of the CDR3 is 10 residues. The germline V and J ends were trimmed by 8 bases and 4 bases, with 4 bases remaining between them. CDR3 amino acids: CASGPDTQYF. The CDR3 bases are TGTGCCAGCGGGCCAGATACGCAGTATTTT.

Details on this clonotype: This may arise from a read error, as a much more abundant clone is one base away. The CDR3, as DNA: TGCGGGGGACAGAGCACTGAAGCTTTCTTT. Its protein product is CGGQSTEAFF. The chain combines TRBV29-1 with TRBJ1-1, with 7 bases that match TRBD1. The germline gives CDR1 SQVTM, CDR2 ANQGSEA. The CDR3 length is 10 residues.

Remarks on this clonotype: One end of the junction does not line up with germline, which may come from a read error. The genes are TRBV7-9 and TRBJ2-3; 9 nucleotides match TRBD1. Per the germline V gene, CDR1 is SEHNR and CDR2 is FQNEAQ (reference sequence). CDR3 length equals 18 residues. CDR3 nucleotide sequence: TGTGCCGGCAGCTTCTACAGGGGGCGGGACGGTGTCACAGATACGCAGTATTTT. Protein product: CAGSFYRGRDGVTDTQYF.

This chain joins TRBV28 and TRBJ1-6; D is perhaps TRBD1 (5 bases). The V end was cut by 2 bases, the J end by 0 bases, with 8 bases between. CDR3 length: 16 residues. The germline V gene has CDR1 MDHEN and CDR2 SYDVKM. The CDR3 protein is CASSLKDSSYNSPLHF. In DNA, the CDR3 is TGTGCCAGCAGTTTAAAAGACAGCTCCTATAATTCACCCCTCCACTTT.

CDR3 amino acids: CASSLGSGGKNIQYF. DNA for the CDR3: TGTGCCAGCAGCCTAGGTAGCGGGGGGAAAAACATTCAGTACTTC. This chain joins TRBV4-2 and TRBJ2-4, with TRBD2 matching over 10 bases. The CDR3 sequence is 15 residues long. The V and J ends lost 4 bases and 4 bases, in that order; junction bases with no gene match: 4. Germline V gives CDR1 LGHNA, CDR2 YNFKEQ.

The V call is TRBV10-3, the J call TRBJ2-7; D gene unclear. Per germline, CDR1 ENHRY and CDR2 SYGVKD. V was clipped by 0 bases and J by 0 bases, with 12 bases between them. This CDR3 is 16 amino acids long. CDR3 DNA sequence: TGTGCCATCAGTGAGTCGCCACCCCAGAGCTCCTACGAGCAGTACTTC. Translating it yields CAISESPPQSSYEQYF.

The chain recombines TRBV15 with TRBJ2-1, with 7 bases identical to TRBD2. V lost 0 bases and J lost 2; bases outside the gene matches: 7. This CDR3 is built from 17 residues. Germline V gives CDR1 LNHNV, CDR2 YYDKDF (reference sequence). The CDR3 DNA reads TGTGCCACCAGCAGAGATGGGGGGGGGTCCCCCTACAATGAGCAGTTCTTC. Protein: CATSRDGGGSPYNEQFF.

The chain couples TRBV5-6 to TRBJ2-1, with a possible D match to TRBD2 (5 bases). Germline V gene lookup returns CDR1 SGHDT and CDR2 YYEEEE. V was shortened by 0 bases and J by 8 bases, with 9 bases between the two germline ends. The CDR3 is 13 residues long. As DNA, the CDR3 is TGTGCCAGCAGCTTGGCGGGATACGATGAGCAGTTCTTC. Its protein product is CASSLAGYDEQFF.

The chain employs TRBV9 and TRBJ1-2; weak D call: TRBD1 (6 bases). The CDR3 sequence is 12 residues long. Trimming took off 7 bases at V and 3 bases at J, with 10 bases between the two ends. Germline CDR1 and CDR2: SGDLS and YYNGEE. CDR3 region: CASRTDDYGYTF. The CDR3 DNA is TGTGCCAGCCGGACAGACGACTATGGCTACACCTTC.

The rearrangement uses TRBV18 and TRBJ2-7, with unresolved D. The CDR3 length is 14 residues. Germline CDR1 and CDR2: KGHSH and LQKENI. Trimming took 5 bases from V and 3 from J, leaving 14 bases between them. The CDR3 DNA is TGTGCCAGCTCAAACCAGAAAGGGTACTACGAGCAGTACTTC. This codes for CASSNQKGYYEQYF.

This clonotype came up a few times. This sequence joins TRBV2 and TRBJ2-3; TRBD2 aligns across 8 bases. Germline values: CDR1 SNHLY, CDR2 FYNNEI. The CDR3 is 13 amino acids. J was trimmed by 4 bases and V by 6 bases; bases with no gene match: 3. CDR3 DNA: TGTGCCAGCAGCGGACTAGCCGCAGATACGCAGTATTTT. This encodes CASSGLAADTQYF.

This clonotype was counted only a few times. The V gene is TRBV7-2, the J gene TRBJ2-3; 9 nucleotides agree with TRBD2. Germline V gene sequence: CDR1 SGHTA, CDR2 FQGNSA. Trimming at V came to 3 bases and at J to 9 bases, leaving 7 bases not matched to a gene. The CDR3 loop spans 14 amino acids. DNA for the CDR3: TGTGCCAGCAGCTTCAGCGGGAGGTCGGCGACGCAGTATTTT. Translated, it gives CASSFSGRSATQYF.

This clonotype was seen many times. This chain uses TRBV11-1 with TRBJ2-1, with 8 bases identical to TRBD1. The CDR3 consists of 13 residues. Germline lookup yields CDR1 SGHAT and CDR2 FQDESV (reference sequence). V was clipped by 4 bases and J by 7 bases; unmatched bases: 3. CDR3 coding DNA: TGTGCCAGCAGCTCCAGGGGGCGGAATGAGCAGTTCTTC. Translation gives CASSSRGRNEQFF.

The CDR3: CASRRDRERYGYTF. The CDR3 bases are TGTGCCAGCAGACGCGACAGGGAGAGGTATGGCTACACCTTC. The rearrangement links TRBV28 to TRBJ1-2, with 7 positions matching TRBD1. Trimming at V came to 6 bases and at J to 5 bases, leaving 9 bases not matched to a gene. Germline V lookup: CDR1 MDHEN, CDR2 SYDVKM. This CDR3 is built from 14 residues.

The V gene is TRBV20-1, the J gene TRBJ2-7, with a tentative D call TRBD2 (5 bases). There are 12 residues in the CDR3. Looked up from germline, CDR1 is DFQATT and CDR2 is SNEGSKA (reference sequence). The V gene lost 6 bases and the J gene lost 5 bases, with 14 bases spanning the gap. The CDR3 DNA follows: TGCAGTGCACCATTAGCGCCCCACGAGCAGTACTTC. Translated: CSAPLAPHEQYF.

The chain couples TRBV20-1 to TRBJ2-1; D possibly corresponds to TRBD1 (7 bases). Trimming pared 1 base from V and 3 bases from J, leaving 19 bases between. CDR3 size: 17 residues. Germline values: CDR1 DFQATT, CDR2 SNEGSKA (reference sequence). Here the CDR3 reads CSARGQGGTQGYNEQFF. The CDR3 DNA follows: TGCAGTGCTAGAGGGCAGGGGGGTACTCAAGGCTACAATGAGCAGTTCTTC.

The chain combines TRBV18 with TRBJ2-5; 7 bases map to TRBD2. Germline V CDR1 and CDR2: KGHSH, LQKENI. The ends lost 6 bases at V and 5 bases at J; junction bases unmatched: 9. The CDR3 sequence is 14 residues long. CDR3 amino acids: CASSRETSMETQYF. CDR3 DNA sequence: TGTGCCAGCTCCCGTGAGACTAGCATGGAGACCCAGTACTTC.

The chain employs TRBV30 and TRBJ1-1, with D uncertain. This CDR3 comprises 15 residues. In germline, CDR1 is GTSNPN, CDR2 SVGIG (reference sequence). Trimming removed 4 bases at V and 4 bases at J, with 19 bases between. The CDR3 region is CAWILTRVFLTEAFF. CDR3 bases: TGTGCCTGGATCCTCACAAGGGTATTTCTCACTGAAGCTTTCTTT.